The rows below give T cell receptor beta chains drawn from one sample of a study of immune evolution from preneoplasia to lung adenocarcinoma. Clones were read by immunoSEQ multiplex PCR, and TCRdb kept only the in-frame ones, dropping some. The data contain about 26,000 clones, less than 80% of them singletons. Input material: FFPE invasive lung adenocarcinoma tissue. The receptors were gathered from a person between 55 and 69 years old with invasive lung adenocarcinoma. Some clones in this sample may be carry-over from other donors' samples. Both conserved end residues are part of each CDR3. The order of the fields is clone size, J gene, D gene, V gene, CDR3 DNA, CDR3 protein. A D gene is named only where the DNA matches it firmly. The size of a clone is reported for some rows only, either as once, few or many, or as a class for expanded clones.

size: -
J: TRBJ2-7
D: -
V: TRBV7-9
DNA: TGTGCCAGCAGCTCCCCGGTCGAGCAGTACTTC
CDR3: CASSSPVEQYF

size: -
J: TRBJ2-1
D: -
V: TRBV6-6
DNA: TGTGCCAGCAGTTACTCTAACCCCGTTTACAATGAGCAGTTCTTC
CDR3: CASSYSNPVYNEQFF

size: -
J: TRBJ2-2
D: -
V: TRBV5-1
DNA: TGCGCCAGCAGCTTAACGCTAGCAAACACCGGGGAGCTGTTTTTT
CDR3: CASSLTLANTGELFF

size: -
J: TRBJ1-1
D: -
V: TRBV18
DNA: TGTGCCAGCTCACCATCCATCATGAACACTGAAGCTTTCTTT
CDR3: CASSPSIMNTEAFF

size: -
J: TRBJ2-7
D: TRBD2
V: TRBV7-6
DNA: TGTGCCAGCAGCAGAGGGGGGGCTAGCGGGAGCTCCTACGAGCAGTACTTC
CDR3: CASSRGGASGSSYEQYF

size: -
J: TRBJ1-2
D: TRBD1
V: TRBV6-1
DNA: TGTGCCAGCGCAACTGGACAGGGGGCCTATGGCTACACCTTC
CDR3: CASATGQGAYGYTF

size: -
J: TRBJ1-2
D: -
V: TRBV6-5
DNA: TGTGCCAGCAGTTACAGGCCCACTAACTATGGCTACACCTTC
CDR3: CASSYRPTNYGYTF

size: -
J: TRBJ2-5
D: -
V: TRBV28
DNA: TGTGCCAGCATCGGTAGACAGATCCAAGAGACCCAGTACTTC
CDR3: CASIGRQIQETQYF

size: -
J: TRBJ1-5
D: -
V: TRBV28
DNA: TGTGCCAGCCTCTCGGGAGTTCATCAGCCCCAGCATTTT
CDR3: CASLSGVHQPQHF

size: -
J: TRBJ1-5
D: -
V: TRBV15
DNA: TGTGCCACCAGCAGAGTCGGGGCAGGGACTGCGCCCCAGCATTTT
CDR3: CATSRVGAGTAPQHF

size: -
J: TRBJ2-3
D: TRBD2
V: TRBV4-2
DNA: TGTGCCAGCAGCCAAGATCCCCTGACTAGCGGGAGGGCCCGGGATACGCAGTATTTT
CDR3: CASSQDPLTSGRARDTQYF

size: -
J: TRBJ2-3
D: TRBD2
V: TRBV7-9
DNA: TGTGCCGGGGGGACCGGGACTAGCGGCACAGATACGCAGTATTTT
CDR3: CAGGTGTSGTDTQYF

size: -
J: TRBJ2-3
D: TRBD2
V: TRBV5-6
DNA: TGTGCCAGCAGCTCCGGGACTACGGGGGATACGCAGTATTTT
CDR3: CASSSGTTGDTQYF

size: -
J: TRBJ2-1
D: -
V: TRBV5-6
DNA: TGTGCCAGCAGCCCTCGGGATGGGTTGAGGAATGAGCAGTTCTTC
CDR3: CASSPRDGLRNEQFF

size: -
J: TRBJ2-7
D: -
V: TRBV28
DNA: TGTGCCAGCAGTAAGAATGGACAGAGACAATACGAGCAGTACTTC
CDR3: CASSKNGQRQYEQYF

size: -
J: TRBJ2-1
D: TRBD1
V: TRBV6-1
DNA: TGTGCCAGCAGTGCCCGGGACAGGGGACGGATAAATGAGCAGTTCTTC
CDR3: CASSARDRGRINEQFF

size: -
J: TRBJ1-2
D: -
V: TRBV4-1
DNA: TGCGCCAGCAGCCAAGAACATTCGGGGGCGGTATTCTATGGCTACACCTTC
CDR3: CASSQEHSGAVFYGYTF

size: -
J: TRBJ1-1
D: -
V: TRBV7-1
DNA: TGTGCCAGCAGCCCCGATCTAAGCTGGAACACTGAAGCTTTCTTT
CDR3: CASSPDLSWNTEAFF

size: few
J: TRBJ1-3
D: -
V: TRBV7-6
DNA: TGTGCCAGCAGCCGCTCGGCAGGGGCTGATTCCCGCTCTGGAAACACCATATATTTT
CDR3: CASSRSAGADSRSGNTIYF

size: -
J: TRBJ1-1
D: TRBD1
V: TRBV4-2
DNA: TGTGCCAGCAGCCTTTACAGGGGTGGCACTGAAGCTTTCTTT
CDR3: CASSLYRGGTEAFF

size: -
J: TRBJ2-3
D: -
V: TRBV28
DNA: TGTGCCAGCAGTTTACGTCCCGGATACACAGATACGCAGTATTTT
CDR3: CASSLRPGYTDTQYF

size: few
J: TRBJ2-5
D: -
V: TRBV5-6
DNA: TGTGCCAGCAGCTCAGGCGGGACCGCGGAAGAGACCCAGTACTTC
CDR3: CASSSGGTAEETQYF

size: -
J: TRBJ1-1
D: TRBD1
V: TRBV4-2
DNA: TGTGCCAGCAGCCAAGACAGGGGGCTTGAAGCTTTCTTT
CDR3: CASSQDRGLEAFF

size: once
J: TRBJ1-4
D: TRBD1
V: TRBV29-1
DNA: TGCAGCTGCCAGGGGGCTCCGGGAGAAAAACTGTTTTTT
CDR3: CSCQGAPGEKLFF

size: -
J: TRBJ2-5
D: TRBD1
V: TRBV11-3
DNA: TGTGCCAGCAGCTCCTTGGGGGGACAGGGGGAGACCCAGTACTTC
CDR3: CASSSLGGQGETQYF

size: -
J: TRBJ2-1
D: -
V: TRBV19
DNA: TGTGCCAGTAGCCGGGACCCCCCGGGGAATTCCTACAATGAGCAGTTCTTC
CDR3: CASSRDPPGNSYNEQFF

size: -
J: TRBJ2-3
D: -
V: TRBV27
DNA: TGTGCCAGCAGTTTGAAGGGGGGGAGGGCCATAGATACGCAGTATTTT
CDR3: CASSLKGGRAIDTQYF